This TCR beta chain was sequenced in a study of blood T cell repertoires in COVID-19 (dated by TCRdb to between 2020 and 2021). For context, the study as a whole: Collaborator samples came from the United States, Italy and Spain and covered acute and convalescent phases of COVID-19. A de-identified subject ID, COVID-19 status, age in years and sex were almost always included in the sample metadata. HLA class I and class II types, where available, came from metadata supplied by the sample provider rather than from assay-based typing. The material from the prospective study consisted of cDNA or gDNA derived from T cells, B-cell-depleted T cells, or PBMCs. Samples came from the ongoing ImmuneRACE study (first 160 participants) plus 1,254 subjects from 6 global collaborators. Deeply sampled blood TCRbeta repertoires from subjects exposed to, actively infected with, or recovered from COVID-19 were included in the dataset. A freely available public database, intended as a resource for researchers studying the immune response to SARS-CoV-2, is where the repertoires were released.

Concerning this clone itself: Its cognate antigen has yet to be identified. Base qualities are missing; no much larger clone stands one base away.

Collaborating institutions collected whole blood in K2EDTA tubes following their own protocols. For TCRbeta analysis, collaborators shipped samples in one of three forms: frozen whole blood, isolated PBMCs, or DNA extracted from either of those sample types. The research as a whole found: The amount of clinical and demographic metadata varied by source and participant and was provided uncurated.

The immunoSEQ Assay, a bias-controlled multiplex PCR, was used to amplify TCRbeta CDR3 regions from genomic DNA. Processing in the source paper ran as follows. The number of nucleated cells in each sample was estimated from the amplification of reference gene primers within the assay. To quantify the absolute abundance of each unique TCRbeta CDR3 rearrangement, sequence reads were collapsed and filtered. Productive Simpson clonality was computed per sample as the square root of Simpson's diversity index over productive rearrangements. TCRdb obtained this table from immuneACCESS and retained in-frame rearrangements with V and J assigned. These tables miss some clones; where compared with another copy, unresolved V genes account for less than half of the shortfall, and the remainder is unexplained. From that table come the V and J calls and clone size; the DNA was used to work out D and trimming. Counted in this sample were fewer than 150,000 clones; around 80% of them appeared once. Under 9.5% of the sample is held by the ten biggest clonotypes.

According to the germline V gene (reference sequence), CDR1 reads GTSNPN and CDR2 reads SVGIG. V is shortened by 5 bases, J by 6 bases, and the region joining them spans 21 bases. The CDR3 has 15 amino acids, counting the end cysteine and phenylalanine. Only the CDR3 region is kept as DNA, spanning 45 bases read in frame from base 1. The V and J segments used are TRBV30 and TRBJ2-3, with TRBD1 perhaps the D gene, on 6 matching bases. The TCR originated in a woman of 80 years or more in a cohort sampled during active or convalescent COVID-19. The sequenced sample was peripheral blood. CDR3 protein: CAWGPGQGILDTQYF. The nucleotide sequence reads TGTGCCTGGGGACCGGGACAAGGAATTTTGGATACGCAGTATTTT.